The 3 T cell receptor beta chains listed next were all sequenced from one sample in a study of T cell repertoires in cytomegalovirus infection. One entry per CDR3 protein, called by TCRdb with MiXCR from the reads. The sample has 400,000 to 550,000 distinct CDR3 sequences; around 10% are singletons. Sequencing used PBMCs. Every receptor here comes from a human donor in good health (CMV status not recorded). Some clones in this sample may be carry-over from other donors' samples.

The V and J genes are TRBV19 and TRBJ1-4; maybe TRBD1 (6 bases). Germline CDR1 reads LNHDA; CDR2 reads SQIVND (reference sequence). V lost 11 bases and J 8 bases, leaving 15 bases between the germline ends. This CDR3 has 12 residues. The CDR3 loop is CACTGGQEKLFF. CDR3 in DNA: TGTGCCTGTACCGGGGGGCAGGAAAAACTGTTTTTT.

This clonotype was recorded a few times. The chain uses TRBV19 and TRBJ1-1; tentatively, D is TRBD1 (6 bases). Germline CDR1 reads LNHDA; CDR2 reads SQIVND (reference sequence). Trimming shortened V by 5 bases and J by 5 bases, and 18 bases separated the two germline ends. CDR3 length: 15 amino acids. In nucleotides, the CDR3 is TGTGCCAGTAGTCCCGGGGGCCCATGGGGGACTGAAGCTTTCTTT. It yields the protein CASSPGGPWGTEAFF.

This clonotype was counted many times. In nucleotides, the CDR3 is TGTGCCAGCACCCAAGGTACAGGGGGTAATCAGCCCCAGCATTTT. Amino acids: CASTQGTGGNQPQHF. This chain uses TRBV6-6 with TRBJ1-5; TRBD1 matches 8 bases. The CDR3 extends over 15 amino acids. CDR1 and CDR2 (germline): MNHNY, SVGAGI (reference sequence). The V gene end was trimmed by 7 bases and the J gene end by 4 bases; junction bases not matched to a gene: 9.